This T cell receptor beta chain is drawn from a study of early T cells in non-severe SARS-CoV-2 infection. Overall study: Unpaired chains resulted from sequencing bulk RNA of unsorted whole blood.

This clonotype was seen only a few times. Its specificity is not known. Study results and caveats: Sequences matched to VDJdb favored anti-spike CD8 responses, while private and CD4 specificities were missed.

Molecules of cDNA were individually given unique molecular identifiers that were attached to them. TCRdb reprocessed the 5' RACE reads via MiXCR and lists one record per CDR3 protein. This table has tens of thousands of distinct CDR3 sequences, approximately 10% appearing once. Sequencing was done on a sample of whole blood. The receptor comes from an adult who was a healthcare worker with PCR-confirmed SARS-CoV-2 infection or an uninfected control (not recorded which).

The CDR3 sequence: CASSQDSLAGRNEQFF. DNA of the CDR3: TGTGCCAGCAGCCAAGATTCACTAGCGGGGAGGAATGAGCAGTTCTTC. The chain recombines TRBV3-1 with TRBJ2-1; 10 bases match TRBD2. Germline V gene lookup returns CDR1 LGHDT and CDR2 YNNKEL (reference sequence). The CDR3 runs to 16 residues. After removal of 0 bases from V and 7 bases from J, the junction contained 6 bases not matched to a gene.